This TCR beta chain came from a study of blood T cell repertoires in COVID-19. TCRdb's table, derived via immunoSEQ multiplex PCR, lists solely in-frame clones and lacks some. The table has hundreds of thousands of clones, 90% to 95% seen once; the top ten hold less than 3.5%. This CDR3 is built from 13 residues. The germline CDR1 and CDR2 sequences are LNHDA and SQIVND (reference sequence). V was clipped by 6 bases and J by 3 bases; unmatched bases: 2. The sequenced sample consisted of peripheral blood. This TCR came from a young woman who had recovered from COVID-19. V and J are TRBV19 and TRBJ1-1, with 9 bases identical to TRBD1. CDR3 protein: CASRGTGYTEAFF. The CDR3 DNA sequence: TGTGCCAGTAGGGGGACAGGGTACACTGAAGCTTTCTTT. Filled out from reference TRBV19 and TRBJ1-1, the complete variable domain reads DGGITQSPKYLFRKEGQNVTLSCEQNLNHDAMYWYRQDPGQGLRLIYYSQIVNDFQKGDIAEGYSVSREKKESFPLTVTSAQKNPTAFYLCASRGTGYTEAFFGQGTRLTVV.